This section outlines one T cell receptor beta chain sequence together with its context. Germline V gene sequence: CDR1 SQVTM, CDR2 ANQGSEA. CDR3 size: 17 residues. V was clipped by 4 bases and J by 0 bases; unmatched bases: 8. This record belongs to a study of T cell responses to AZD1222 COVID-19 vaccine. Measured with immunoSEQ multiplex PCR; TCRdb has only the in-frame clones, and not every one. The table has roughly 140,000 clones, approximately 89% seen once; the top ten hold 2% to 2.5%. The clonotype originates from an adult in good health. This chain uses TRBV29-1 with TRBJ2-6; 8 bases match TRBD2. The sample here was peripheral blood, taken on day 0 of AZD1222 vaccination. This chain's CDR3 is CSVVTGGGPSGANVLTF. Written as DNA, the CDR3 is TGCAGCGTTGTGACAGGCGGGGGGCCCTCTGGGGCCAACGTCCTGACTTTC.